Listed here are 4 T cell receptor beta chains from one sample, sequenced in a study of vaccination and CD4 T cells after COVID-19. TCRdb itself ran the PCR reads through MiXCR, one entry per CDR3 protein. This repertoire shows about 20,000 distinct CDR3 sequences, roughly two thirds found once; its top ten account for 0.9% to 1.2%. The starting material was CD4+ T cells from blood, obtained after SARS-CoV-2 vaccination. All receptors derive from a human donor who had recovered from COVID-19.

The chain is built from TRBV6-5 and TRBJ2-7; 7 bases agree with TRBD1. V lost 2 bases and J lost 0; bases outside the gene matches: 1. The germline gives CDR1 MNHEY, CDR2 SVGAGI. The CDR3 has 14 amino acids. In DNA form, the CDR3 reads TGTGCCAGCAGTTACCACAGGGGCTCCTACGAGCAGTACTTC. This codes for CASSYHRGSYEQYF.

For the CDR3, the DNA is TGTGCCAGCAGCATACAGTCGGGACTAGCGGGGGAGTACGAGCAGTACTTC. Its translation: CASSIQSGLAGEYEQYF. The rearrangement uses TRBV6-2 or TRBV6-3 and TRBJ2-7, with 14 bases that match TRBD2. Germline assignment: CDR1 MNHEY and CDR2 SVGEGT. Trimming at V came to 6 bases and at J to 4 bases, leaving 11 bases not matched to a gene. CDR3 length: 17 amino acids.

V gene TRBV6-2 or TRBV6-3 combines with J gene TRBJ2-1; maybe TRBD1 (6 bases). Germline V gene data show CDR1 as MNHEY and CDR2 as SVGEGT. This CDR3 is built from 15 residues. V shed 8 bases and J shed 0 bases, with 14 bases lying between them. CDR3 protein: CASEQGGGSYNEQFF. In DNA form, the CDR3 reads TGTGCCAGCGAACAGGGTGGCGGCTCCTACAATGAGCAGTTCTTC.

This clonotype was recorded a few times. An end of the junction differs from the germline gene, which may be a read error. V gene TRBV2 combines with J gene TRBJ1-2; 7 positions match TRBD1. The CDR3 totals 12 residues. Germline values: CDR1 SNHLY, CDR2 FYNNEI. DNA of the CDR3: TGTGCCAGCAGTCTTGACAGGGCCCAATTCCCCTTC. Translated, it gives CASSLDRAQFPF.